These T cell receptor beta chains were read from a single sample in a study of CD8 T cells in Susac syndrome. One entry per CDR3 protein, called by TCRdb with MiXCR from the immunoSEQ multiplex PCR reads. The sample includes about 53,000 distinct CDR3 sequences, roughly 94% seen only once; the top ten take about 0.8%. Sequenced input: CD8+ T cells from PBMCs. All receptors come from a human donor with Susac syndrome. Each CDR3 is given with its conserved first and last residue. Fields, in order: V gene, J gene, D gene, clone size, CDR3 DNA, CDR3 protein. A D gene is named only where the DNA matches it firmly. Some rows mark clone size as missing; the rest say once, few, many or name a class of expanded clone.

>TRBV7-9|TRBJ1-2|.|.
TGTGCCAGCAGCCCCCCGGGGGCTACCTATGGCTACACCTTC
CASSPPGATYGYTF
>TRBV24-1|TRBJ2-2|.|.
TGTGCCACCAGTGATTCCGGACGGAAGAACACCGGGGAGCTGTTTTTT
CATSDSGRKNTGELFF
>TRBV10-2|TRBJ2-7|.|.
TGCGCCAGCCAACAGGGAGGCGAGCAGTACTTC
CASQQGGEQYF
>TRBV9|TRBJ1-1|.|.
TGTGCCAGCAGCCTTAGTGGAGGGACTGAAACTGAAGCTTTCTTT
CASSLSGGTETEAFF
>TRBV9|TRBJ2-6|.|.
TGTGCCAGCAGCGCCTCGGGAGGGGCCAACGTCCTGACTTTC
CASSASGGANVLTF
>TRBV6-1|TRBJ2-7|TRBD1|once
TGTGCCAGCAGTCCGCCGGACAGGGACTCCTACGAGCAGTACTTC
CASSPPDRDSYEQYF
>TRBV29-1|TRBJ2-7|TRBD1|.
TGCAGCGGGGGACAGGGAACCTACGAGCAGTACTTC
CSGGQGTYEQYF
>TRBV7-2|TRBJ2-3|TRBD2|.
TGTGCCAGCAGCTTCCTTTCAGTAGCGGGTACGAGTAACACAGATACGCAGTATTTT
CASSFLSVAGTSNTDTQYF
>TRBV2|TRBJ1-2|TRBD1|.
TGTGCCAGCAAAGGGACAGCCTATGGCTACACCTTC
CASKGTAYGYTF
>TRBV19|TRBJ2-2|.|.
TGTGCCAGTAGTATAGGAGGGTTTGACACCGGGGAGCTGTTTTTT
CASSIGGFDTGELFF
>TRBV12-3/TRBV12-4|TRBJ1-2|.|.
TGTGCCAGCAGCCAACTATACGGGGAAGCTATCTATGGCTACACCTTC
CASSQLYGEAIYGYTF
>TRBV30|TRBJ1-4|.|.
TGTGCCTGGGAGTCATGGACAATGGAAAAACTGTTTTTT
CAWESWTMEKLFF
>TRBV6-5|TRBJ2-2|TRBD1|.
TGTGCCAGCAGCTTGACAGGGACCGGGGAGCTGTTTTTT
CASSLTGTGELFF
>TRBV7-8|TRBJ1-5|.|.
TGTGCCAGCAGCTTAGACAGGGTAACCAATCAGCCCCAGCATTTT
CASSLDRVTNQPQHF
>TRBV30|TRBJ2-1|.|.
TGTGCCTGGAGTGTAGGACGGTACAATGAGCAGTTCTTC
CAWSVGRYNEQFF
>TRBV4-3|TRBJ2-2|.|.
TGCGCCAGCAGCCAAGACCGGCACGGGGCTGCCGGGGAGCTGTTTTTT
CASSQDRHGAAGELFF
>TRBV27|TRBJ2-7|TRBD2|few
TGTGCCAGCAGTCTAACTAGCGGGGGTTACGAGCAGTACTTC
CASSLTSGGYEQYF
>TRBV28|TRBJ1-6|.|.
TGTGCCAGCAGTTTGAAGACGGAGAATAATTCACCCCTCCACTTT
CASSLKTENNSPLHF
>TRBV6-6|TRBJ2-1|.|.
TGTGCCAGCAGTTACCGGGTGGATGAGCAGTTCTTC
CASSYRVDEQFF
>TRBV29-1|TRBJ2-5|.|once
TGCAGCGTTGGCTCCGCGGCAGGGCCCGTGGGTGAGGAGACCCAGTACTTC
CSVGSAAGPVGEETQYF
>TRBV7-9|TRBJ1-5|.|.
TGTGCCAGCAGCTTCGGTCAGGGTCTTCAGCCCCAGCATTTT
CASSFGQGLQPQHF
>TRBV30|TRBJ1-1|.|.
TGTGCCTGGAGTGTTGGTGTTGGGAACACTGAAGCTTTCTTT
CAWSVGVGNTEAFF
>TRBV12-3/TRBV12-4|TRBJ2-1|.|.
TGTGCCAGCGCCCACCTCGTCGGCTATACCGATGAGCAGTTCTTC
CASAHLVGYTDEQFF
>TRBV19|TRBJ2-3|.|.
TGTGCCAGTAGCAAACGGACGAGCACAGATACGCAGTATTTT
CASSKRTSTDTQYF
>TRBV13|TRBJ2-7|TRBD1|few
TGTGCCAGCAGCCCGCAGGGGGACGAGCAGTACTTC
CASSPQGDEQYF
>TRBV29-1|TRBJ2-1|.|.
TGCAGCGTGCGTGGCGGCAGCTACAATGAGCAGTTCTTC
CSVRGGSYNEQFF
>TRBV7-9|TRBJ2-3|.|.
TGTGCCAGCAGCTTCGCACAGGCAGCAGATACGCAGTATTTT
CASSFAQAADTQYF
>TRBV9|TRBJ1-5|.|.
TGTGCCAGCAGCGCTCAGGGTAATCGCAATCAGCCCCAGCATTTT
CASSAQGNRNQPQHF
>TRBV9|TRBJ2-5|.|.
TGTGCCAGCAGCCGGACCCAAGAGACCCAGTACTTC
CASSRTQETQYF
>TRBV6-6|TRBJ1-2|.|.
TGTGCCAGCACTGGGGGAAATGGCTACACCTTC
CASTGGNGYTF
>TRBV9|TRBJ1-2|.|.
TGTGCCAGCAGCTCGACAGCTAACTATGGCTACACCTTC
CASSSTANYGYTF
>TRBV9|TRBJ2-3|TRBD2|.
TGTGCCAGCAGCACCGCTAGCGGGGGGATCACAGATACGCAGTATTTT
CASSTASGGITDTQYF
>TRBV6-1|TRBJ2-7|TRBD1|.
TGTGCCAGCCGGACAGGGGAATGGGGCGAGCAGTACTTC
CASRTGEWGEQYF